A selection of T cell receptor beta chains follows, all from one sample in a study of lymphopenia after photon versus proton radiotherapy. Repertoires were generated with immunoSEQ multiplex PCR, while TCRdb's copy carries only in-frame clones and drops some. The repertoire holds 150,000 to 200,000 clones, with 80% to 90% as singletons. The input for sequencing was peripheral blood, taken from a patient treated with photon-based radiotherapy. These receptors came from a middle-aged man with gastric cancer. Each CDR3 is given without its conserved first and last residue. D genes are given only for firm matches.

J gene: TRBJ2-7
V gene: TRBV4-2
D gene: .
CDR3 protein: ASRGWDDEQY

J gene: TRBJ1-1
V gene: TRBV6-1
D gene: .
CDR3 protein: ASSPQGGNTEAF

J gene: TRBJ1-3
V gene: TRBV15
D gene: TRBD1
CDR3 protein: ATSRGGDRSLRRNTIY

J gene: TRBJ2-7
V gene: TRBV9
D gene: TRBD2
CDR3 protein: ASSVGTSGDSYEQY

J gene: TRBJ2-2
V gene: TRBV7-9
D gene: .
CDR3 protein: ASSSGQSSVGELF

J gene: TRBJ2-7
V gene: TRBV14
D gene: TRBD1
CDR3 protein: ASSPVVGQGAHEQY

J gene: TRBJ1-2
V gene: TRBV25-1
D gene: .
CDR3 protein: ASAGTAQGYT

J gene: TRBJ2-2
V gene: TRBV28
D gene: TRBD2
CDR3 protein: ASSQSGRARGGELF

J gene: TRBJ2-3
V gene: TRBV5-5
D gene: TRBD2
CDR3 protein: ASTVAGGPDTQY

J gene: TRBJ1-3
V gene: TRBV30
D gene: .
CDR3 protein: AWSVPAFSGNTIY

J gene: TRBJ2-1
V gene: TRBV6-5
D gene: .
CDR3 protein: ASSYGPAEF

J gene: TRBJ1-4
V gene: TRBV27
D gene: TRBD1
CDR3 protein: ASSSADRAVTTNEKLF

J gene: TRBJ2-6
V gene: TRBV30
D gene: .
CDR3 protein: AWRLLSGANVLT

J gene: TRBJ2-3
V gene: TRBV29-1
D gene: TRBD2
CDR3 protein: SSRGGPTTDTQY

J gene: TRBJ2-1
V gene: TRBV7-9
D gene: TRBD2
CDR3 protein: ASSTRTSGRNEQF

J gene: TRBJ2-2
V gene: TRBV29-1
D gene: TRBD2
CDR3 protein: SVKREGIGELF